Shown below are 3 T cell receptor beta chains from a single sample sequenced in a study of PD-1 blockade in classical Hodgkin lymphoma. Measured with immunoSEQ multiplex PCR; TCRdb has only the in-frame clones, and not every one. The sample contains roughly 150,000 clones, 78% of which appear only once. The patients all showed relapse after autologous stem cell transplantation, while their brentuximab vedotin exposure varied. Specimen: peripheral blood mononuclear cells (PBMCs), collected before the second cycle of nivolumab. The receptors stem from a human donor with classical Hodgkin lymphoma.

The chain joins TRBV27 to TRBJ2-3; 9 bases are shared with TRBD1. V lost 7 bases, J lost 1 base, and 9 bases stayed unmatched. This CDR3 spans 16 amino acids. The germline V gene has CDR1 MNHEY and CDR2 SMNVEV (reference sequence). The CDR3 DNA sequence: TGTGCCAGCACTCGACAGGGGGGGGACCGCACAGATACGCAGTATTTT. Its protein product is CASTRQGGDRTDTQYF.

The chain links TRBV4-3 to TRBJ2-1; D gene ambiguous. V lost 1 base and J lost 2, with 9 bases in between. The germline V gene has CDR1 LGHNA and CDR2 YSLEER. This CDR3 has 15 residues. CDR3 loop: CASSQVERPYNEQFF. CDR3 DNA: TGCGCCAGCAGCCAAGTCGAGAGGCCCTACAATGAGCAGTTCTTC.

CDR3: CASSQASDRDDYGYTF. The DNA for the CDR3 is TGTGCCAGCAGCCAAGCCTCCGACAGGGACGACTATGGCTACACCTTC. The chain couples TRBV4-2 to TRBJ1-2; 7 bases agree with TRBD1. The CDR3 totals 16 residues. V gave up 1 base and J gave up 3 bases; unmatched junction bases: 8. CDR1 is LGHNA, CDR2 YNFKEQ, per germline.